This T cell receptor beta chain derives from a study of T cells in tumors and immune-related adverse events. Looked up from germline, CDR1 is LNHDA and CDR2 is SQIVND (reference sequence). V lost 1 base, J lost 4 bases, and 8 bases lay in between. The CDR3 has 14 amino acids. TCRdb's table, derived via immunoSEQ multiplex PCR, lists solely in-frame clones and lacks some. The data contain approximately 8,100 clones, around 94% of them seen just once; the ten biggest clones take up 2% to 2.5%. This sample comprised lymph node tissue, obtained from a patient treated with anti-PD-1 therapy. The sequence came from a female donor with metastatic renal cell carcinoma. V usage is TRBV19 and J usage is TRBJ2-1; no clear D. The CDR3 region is CASSIVSGYNEQFF. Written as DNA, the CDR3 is TGTGCCAGTAGTATAGTTTCGGGTTACAATGAGCAGTTCTTC.